This entry lists 5 T cell receptor beta chains sequenced from one sample in a study of T cell responses to AZD1222 COVID-19 vaccine. Clones were sequenced by immunoSEQ multiplex PCR, and TCRdb holds only the in-frame ones, with some missing. The profile covers some 250,000 clones, with roughly 93% appearing a single time and approximately 0.52% taken by the ten largest. The starting material was peripheral blood, obtained 28 days after the second AZD1222 dose. These receptors were taken from an adult who received the AZD1222 COVID-19 vaccine.

V usage is TRBV29-1 and J usage is TRBJ1-1, with D perhaps matching TRBD1 (5 bases). The V gene's germline CDR1 is SQVTM and CDR2 ANQGSEA. This CDR3 region has 13 residues. Trimming removed 7 bases from V and 2 bases from J, with 14 bases in between. The CDR3 DNA is TGCAGCGCCATCCGGGACCGAAACACTGAAGCTTTCTTT. It encodes CSAIRDRNTEAFF. The full variable domain, rest sourced from reference TRBV29-1 and TRBJ1-1, is SAVISQKPSRDICQRGTSLTIQCQVDSQVTMMFWYRQQPGQSLTLIATANQGSEATYESGFVIDKFPISRPNLTFSTLTVSNMSPEDSSIYLCSAIRDRNTEAFFGQGTRLTVV.

The chain has TRBV9 and TRBJ2-1, with 9 bases lining up with TRBD2. The CDR3 runs to 17 residues. V lost 1 base to trimming and J lost 1 base; unmatched junction nucleotides: 6. Germline V CDR1 and CDR2: SGDLS, YYNGEE. CDR3 DNA sequence: TGTGCCAGCAGCGTACGGCGGGAGGGCCGGTCCTACAATGAGCAGTTCTTC. This sequence encodes CASSVRREGRSYNEQFF. The full variable domain, its missing parts supplied by reference TRBV9 and TRBJ2-1, is DSGVTQTPKHLITATGQRVTLRCSPRSGDLSVYWYQQSLDQGLQFLIQYYNGEERAKGNILERFSAQQFPDLHSELNLSSLELGDSALYFCASSVRREGRSYNEQFFGPGTRLTVL.

This chain joins TRBV6-2 or TRBV6-3 and TRBJ1-4; D is undetermined. V shed 5 bases and J shed 8 bases, with 18 bases lying between them. The CDR3 is 15 residues long. CDR1 is MNHEY and CDR2 is SVGEGT in the germline V gene. In nucleotides, the CDR3 is TGTGCCAGCAGTACCGGTCTTCCCGGTGGAGAAAAACTGTTTTTT. It specifies CASSTGLPGGEKLFF.

A remark on this clone: One end of the junction is discordant with germline, which a read error may explain. The V gene is TRBV7-7, the J gene TRBJ2-7; 9 bases are shared with TRBD1. Germline CDR1 SSHAT, CDR2 FNYEAQ (reference sequence). This CDR3 spans 15 amino acids. The CDR3 spells CASSLGTGNAYEQYF. The CDR3 DNA reads TGTGCTAGCAGCCTCGGGACAGGGAATGCCTACGAGCAGTACTTC.

The chain couples TRBV2 to TRBJ1-6, with D uncertain. CDR1 is SNHLY, CDR2 FYNNEI, per germline. The CDR3 consists of 12 residues. V was clipped by 7 bases and J by 5 bases, with 6 bases between them. The CDR3 bases are TGTGCCAGCAACCTACATAATTCACCCCTCCACTTT. Residues: CASNLHNSPLHF. Full variable domain (outside the CDR3, taken from reference TRBV2 and TRBJ1-6): EPEVTQTPSHQVTQMGQEVILRCVPISNHLYFYWYRQILGQKVEFLVSFYNNEISEKSEIFDDQFSVERPDGSNFTLKIRSTKLEDSAMYFCASNLHNSPLHFGNGTRLTVT.